This T cell receptor beta chain stems from a study of response to subunit inactivated influenza vaccine. This CDR3 is 13 amino acids long. V lost 6 bases and J 2 bases, leaving 9 bases between the germline ends. Germline-derived CDR1 and CDR2 are SGHVS and FQNEAQ. Via MiXCR, TCRdb re-called the RT-PCR reads, giving one row per CDR3 protein. The sample records some 200,000 distinct CDR3 sequences, over 9.5% being singletons. The table lists this clonotype with a few counts. The same specimen was also included in a second study, on T cells expressing NK-cell markers. Per that study: Researchers built TCR beta cDNA using 5'RACE template switching with UMIs.

This TCR derives from a man aged 50-59 years who received an inactivated influenza vaccine. The chain joins TRBV7-8 to TRBJ2-3; no firm D call. The sequencing here drew on CD8+ T cells sorted from PBMCs, taken about 13 days after vaccination. The CDR3 loop is CASSPYFTDTQYF. DNA of the CDR3: TGTGCCAGCAGTCCCTACTTCACAGATACGCAGTATTTT.